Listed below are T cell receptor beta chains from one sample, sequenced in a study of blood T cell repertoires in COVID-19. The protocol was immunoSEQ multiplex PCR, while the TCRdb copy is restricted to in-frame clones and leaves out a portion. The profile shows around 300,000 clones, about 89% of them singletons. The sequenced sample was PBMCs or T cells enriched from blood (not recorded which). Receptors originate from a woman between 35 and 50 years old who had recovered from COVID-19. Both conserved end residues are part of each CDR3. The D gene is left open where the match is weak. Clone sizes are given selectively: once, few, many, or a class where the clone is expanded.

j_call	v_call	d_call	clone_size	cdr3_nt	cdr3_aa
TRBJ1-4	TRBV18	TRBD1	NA	TGTGCCAGCTCTGTGACAGGGGTTGAAAAACTGTTTTTT	CASSVTGVEKLFF
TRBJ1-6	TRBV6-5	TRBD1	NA	TGTGCCAGCAGTCGGGACAGGGGGAATTCACCCCTCCACTTT	CASSRDRGNSPLHF
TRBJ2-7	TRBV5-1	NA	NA	TGCGCCAGCAGCTTGATCGCGGGGCTCCAGGGCGAGCAGTACTTC	CASSLIAGLQGEQYF
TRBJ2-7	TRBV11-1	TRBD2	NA	TGTGCCAGCAGCCCCCGCTCCGGGAGGACTTCCTACGAGCAGTACTTC	CASSPRSGRTSYEQYF
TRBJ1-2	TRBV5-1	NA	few	TGCGCCAGCAGCTTGAGGCCACAGGGTAGCTATGGCTACACCTTC	CASSLRPQGSYGYTF
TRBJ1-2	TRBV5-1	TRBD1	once	TGCGCCAGCAGCTCAGGGACAGGGCCCTTAAACTATGGCTACACCTTC	CASSSGTGPLNYGYTF
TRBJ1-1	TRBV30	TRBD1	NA	TGTGCCTGGAGTGTAGGGACAGGCGACACTGAAGCTTTCTTT	CAWSVGTGDTEAFF
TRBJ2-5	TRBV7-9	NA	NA	TGTGCCAGCAGCTTACTCGGCAGGTACCAAGAGACCCAGTACTTC	CASSLLGRYQETQYF
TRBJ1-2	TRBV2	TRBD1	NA	TGTGCCAGCAGTGGACCGACCGGGACAGGGGTTGGCTACACCTTC	CASSGPTGTGVGYTF
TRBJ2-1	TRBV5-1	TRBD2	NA	TGCGCCAGCAGCTTAACCGCCGGGACTAGCGGCTACAATGAGCAGTTCTTC	CASSLTAGTSGYNEQFF
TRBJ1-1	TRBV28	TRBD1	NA	TGTGCCAGCAGTCGGGTATCCAGGGGGACTGAAGCTTTCTTT	CASSRVSRGTEAFF
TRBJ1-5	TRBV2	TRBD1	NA	TGTGCCAGCAGCTATCAGGGGGTGGAACAGCCCCAGCATTTT	CASSYQGVEQPQHF
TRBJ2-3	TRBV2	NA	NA	TGTGCCAGCAGTGAGGCAGGGGCTTACAATACGCAGTATTTT	CASSEAGAYNTQYF
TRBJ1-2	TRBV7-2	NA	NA	TGTGCCAGCAGCTTACAGAGGACAAGGCAATCCTATGGCTACACCTTC	CASSLQRTRQSYGYTF
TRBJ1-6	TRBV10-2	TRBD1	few	TGCGCCAGCAACAACAGGGGCCCTAATTCACCCCTCCACTTT	CASNNRGPNSPLHF
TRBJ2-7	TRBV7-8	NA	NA	TGTGCCAGCAGCTCGCAGGGCTACGAGCAGTACTTC	CASSSQGYEQYF
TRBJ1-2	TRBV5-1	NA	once	TGCGCCAGCAGCCCCGACAGGACTTCCTATGGCTACACCTTC	CASSPDRTSYGYTF
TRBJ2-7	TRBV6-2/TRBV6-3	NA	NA	TGTGCCAGCAGTTTTCGACAAGTCTACGAGCAGTACTTC	CASSFRQVYEQYF
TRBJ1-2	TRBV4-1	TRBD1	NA	TGCGCCAGCAGCCAAGATTCGACAGGGTTTTATGGCTACACCTTC	CASSQDSTGFYGYTF
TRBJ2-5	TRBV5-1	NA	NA	TGCGCCAGCAGCCTCGGTATACTCCAAGAGACCCAGTACTTC	CASSLGILQETQYF
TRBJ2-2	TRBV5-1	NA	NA	TGCGCCAGCAGCTACGACAGCACCGGGGAGCTGTTTTTT	CASSYDSTGELFF
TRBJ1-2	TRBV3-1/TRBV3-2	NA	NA	TGTGCCAGCAGCACTCGACAGCCCTCCAACTATGGCTACACCTTC	CASSTRQPSNYGYTF
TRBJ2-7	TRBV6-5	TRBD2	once	TGTGCCAGCAGTTACTCGATAGCGGGAGTCTACGAGCAGTACTTC	CASSYSIAGVYEQYF
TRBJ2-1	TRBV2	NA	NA	TGTGCCAGCAGTGAAGCGCTTGGGGTAGAGGGCGGTGAGCAGTTCTTC	CASSEALGVEGGEQFF
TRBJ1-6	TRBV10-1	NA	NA	TGCGCCAGCAGTGAGTCTCCTAGATCACCCCTCCACTTT	CASSESPRSPLHF
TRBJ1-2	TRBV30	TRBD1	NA	TGTGCCTGGAGCCTATTCGGGGGACAGGGTAACTATGGCTACACCTTC	CAWSLFGGQGNYGYTF
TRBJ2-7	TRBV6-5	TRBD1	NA	TGTGCCAGCAAGGTGGAGGACAGGGCCTACGAGCAGTACTTC	CASKVEDRAYEQYF
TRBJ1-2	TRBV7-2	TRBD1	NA	TGTGCCAGCAGCTTAGCTCAGGGGGCCTTGGCCGGGGATGGCTACACCTTC	CASSLAQGALAGDGYTF
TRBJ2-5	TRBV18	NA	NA	TGTGCCAGCTCACCAAGCGGGTACCAAGAGACCCAGTACTTC	CASSPSGYQETQYF
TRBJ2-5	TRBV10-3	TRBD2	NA	TGTGCCATCAGTCCGGGACTAGCGGATCAAGAGACCCAGTACTTC	CAISPGLADQETQYF
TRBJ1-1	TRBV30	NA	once	TGTGCCTGGGACAGAGCGAACACTGAAGCTTTCTTT	CAWDRANTEAFF
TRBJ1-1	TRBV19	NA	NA	TGTGCCAGCGCCCTCGTCGGGGGGAACACTGAAGCTTTCTTT	CASALVGGNTEAFF